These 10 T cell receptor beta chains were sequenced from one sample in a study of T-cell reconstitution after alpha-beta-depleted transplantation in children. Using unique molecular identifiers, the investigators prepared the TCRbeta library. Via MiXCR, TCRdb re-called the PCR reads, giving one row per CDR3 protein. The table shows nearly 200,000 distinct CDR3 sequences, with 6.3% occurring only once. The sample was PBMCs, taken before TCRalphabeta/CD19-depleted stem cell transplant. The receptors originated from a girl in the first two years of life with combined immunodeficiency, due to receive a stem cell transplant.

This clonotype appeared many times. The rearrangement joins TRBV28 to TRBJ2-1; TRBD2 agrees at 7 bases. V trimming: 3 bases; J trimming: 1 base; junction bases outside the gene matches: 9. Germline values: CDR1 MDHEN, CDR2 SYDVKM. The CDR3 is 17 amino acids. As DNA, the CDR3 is TGTGCCAGCAGTTTGTCCTTAGCGGGCGGGTCCTACAATGAGCAGTTCTTC. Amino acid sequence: CASSLSLAGGSYNEQFF.

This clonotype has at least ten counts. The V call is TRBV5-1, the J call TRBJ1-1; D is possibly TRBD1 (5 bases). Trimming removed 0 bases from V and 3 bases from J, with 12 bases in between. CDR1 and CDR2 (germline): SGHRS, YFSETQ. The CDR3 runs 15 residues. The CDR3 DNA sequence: TGCGCCAGCAGCTTGGCCGGCCCGGGGGACACTGAAGCTTTCTTT. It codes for CASSLAGPGDTEAFF.

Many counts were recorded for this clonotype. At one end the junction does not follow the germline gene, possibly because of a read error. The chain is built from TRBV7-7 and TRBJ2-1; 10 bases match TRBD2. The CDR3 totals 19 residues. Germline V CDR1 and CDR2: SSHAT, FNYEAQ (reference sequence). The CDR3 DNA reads TGTGCTAGCAGCTTAGCGCCGAGCGGGAGGGCCCATTGGAGTGATGAGCAGTTCTTC. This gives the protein CASSLAPSGRAHWSDEQFF.

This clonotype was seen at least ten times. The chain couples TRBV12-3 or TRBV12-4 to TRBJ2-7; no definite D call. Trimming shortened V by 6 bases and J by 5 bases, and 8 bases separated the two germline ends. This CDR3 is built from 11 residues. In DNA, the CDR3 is TGTGCCAGCAGCCCTAATGACGAGCAGTACTTC. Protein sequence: CASSPNDEQYF.

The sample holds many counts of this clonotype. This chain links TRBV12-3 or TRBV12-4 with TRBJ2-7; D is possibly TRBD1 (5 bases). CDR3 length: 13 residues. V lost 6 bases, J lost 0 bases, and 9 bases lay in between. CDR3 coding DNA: TGTGCCAGCAGGGGGCTTAGCTCCTACGAGCAGTACTTC. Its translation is CASRGLSSYEQYF.

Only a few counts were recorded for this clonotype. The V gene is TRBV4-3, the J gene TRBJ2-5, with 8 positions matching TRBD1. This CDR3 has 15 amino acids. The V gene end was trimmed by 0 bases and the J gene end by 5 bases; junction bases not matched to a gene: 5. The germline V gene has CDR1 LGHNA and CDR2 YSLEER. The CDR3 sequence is CASSQEDRVEETQYF. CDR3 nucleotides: TGCGCCAGCAGCCAAGAGGACAGGGTGGAGGAGACCCAGTACTTC.

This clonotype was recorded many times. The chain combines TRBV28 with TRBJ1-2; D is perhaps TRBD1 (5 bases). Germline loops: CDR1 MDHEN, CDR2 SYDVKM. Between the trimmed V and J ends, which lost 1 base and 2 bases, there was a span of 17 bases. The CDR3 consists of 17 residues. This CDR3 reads CASSLLGTQDLNYGYTF. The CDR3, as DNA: TGTGCCAGCAGTTTATTGGGGACGCAGGACCTAAACTATGGCTACACCTTC.

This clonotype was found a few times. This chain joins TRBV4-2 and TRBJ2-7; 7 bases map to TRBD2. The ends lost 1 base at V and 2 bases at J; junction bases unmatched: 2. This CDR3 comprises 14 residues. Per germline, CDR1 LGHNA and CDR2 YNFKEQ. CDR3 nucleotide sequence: TGTGCCAGCAGCCAAGGGGGAGGGACCTACGAGCAGTACTTC. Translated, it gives CASSQGGGTYEQYF.

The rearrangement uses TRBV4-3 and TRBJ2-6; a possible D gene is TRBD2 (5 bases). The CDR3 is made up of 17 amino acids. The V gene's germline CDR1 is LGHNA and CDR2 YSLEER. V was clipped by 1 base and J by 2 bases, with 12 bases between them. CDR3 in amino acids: CASSQGSRAAGANVLTF. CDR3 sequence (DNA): TGCGCCAGCAGCCAAGGATCGAGGGCTGCTGGGGCCAACGTCCTGACTTTC.

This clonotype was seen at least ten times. CDR3 sequence: CASSYLGPIYGGYTF. The CDR3, as DNA: TGTGCCAGCAGTTACTTGGGGCCCATATATGGTGGCTACACCTTC. This sequence joins TRBV6-5 and TRBJ1-2, with a weak D call TRBD1 (5 bases). Between the trimmed V and J ends, which lost 1 base and 7 bases, there was a span of 16 bases. The CDR3 contains 15 residues. The V gene's germline CDR1 is MNHEY and CDR2 SVGAGI.